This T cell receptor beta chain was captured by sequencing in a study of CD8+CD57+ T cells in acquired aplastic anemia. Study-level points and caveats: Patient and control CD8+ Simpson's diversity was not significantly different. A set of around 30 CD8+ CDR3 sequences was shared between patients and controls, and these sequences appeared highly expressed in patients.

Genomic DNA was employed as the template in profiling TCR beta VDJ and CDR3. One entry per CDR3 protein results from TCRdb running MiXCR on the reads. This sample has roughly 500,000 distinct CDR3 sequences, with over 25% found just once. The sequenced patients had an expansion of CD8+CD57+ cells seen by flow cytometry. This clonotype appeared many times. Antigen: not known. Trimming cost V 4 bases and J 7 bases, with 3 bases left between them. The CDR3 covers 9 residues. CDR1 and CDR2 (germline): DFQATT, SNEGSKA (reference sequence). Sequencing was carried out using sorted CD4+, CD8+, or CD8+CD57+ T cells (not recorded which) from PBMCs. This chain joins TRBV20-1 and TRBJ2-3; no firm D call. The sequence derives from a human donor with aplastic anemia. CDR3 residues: CSATNTQYF. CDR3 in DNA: TGCAGTGCTACAAATACGCAGTATTTT.